Shown below are 26 T cell receptor beta chains from a single sample sequenced in a study of response to subunit inactivated influenza vaccine (dated 2018 in TCRdb). Library construction relied on RT-PCR. Instrument used: Illumina HiSeq 2500. TCRdb trimmed the raw reads at Q25, called clones with MiXCR and kept productive beta chains. CDR3 protein sequences are deduplicated, and each keeps its most common genes and DNA. Within this sample are about 610,000 distinct CDR3 sequences, with about 14% of them counted one time only. Over 8.5% of the sample comes from the top ten. The sequences come from PBMCs from blood, collected roughly 12 days after vaccination. The source of these receptors is a man aged 50-59 years who received an inactivated influenza vaccine. Donor details come from another sample of the same person, matched by shared clones.

The V and J genes are TRBV6-1 and TRBJ1-6; the match to TRBD1 covers 11 bases. Germline V gene data show CDR1 as MNHNS and CDR2 as SASEGT. The CDR3 loop spans 16 amino acids. V trimming: 8 bases; J trimming: 5 bases; junction bases outside the gene matches: 8. The CDR3 reads CASSGGQGAHNSPLHF. The CDR3 coding sequence is TGTGCCAGCTCCGGCGGACAGGGGGCGCATAATTCACCCCTCCACTTT.

This clonotype was observed a handful of times. This rearrangement joins TRBV20-1 to TRBJ2-1; 7 bases align to TRBD2. V lost 2 bases to trimming and J lost 4 bases; unmatched junction nucleotides: 23. The CDR3 is 20 amino acids. CDR1 is DFQATT, CDR2 SNEGSKA, per germline (reference sequence). CDR3 protein: CSARQSLLRERPLRYNEQFF. CDR3 coding DNA: TGCAGTGCTAGACAATCTCTTTTGCGGGAGCGTCCCCTTCGATACAATGAGCAGTTCTTC.

The V gene is TRBV6-2 or TRBV6-3, the J gene TRBJ2-7; 10 bases fit TRBD1. CDR3 length: 20 residues. With 2 bases clipped from V and 0 bases from J, the junction kept 16 bases outside the gene matches. The germline gives CDR1 MNHEY, CDR2 SVGEGT. The CDR3 nucleotides are TGTGCCAGCAGTTACCCTTCCAGGACAGGGGGATTTTCGGGCTCCTACGAGCAGTACTTC. As protein: CASSYPSRTGGFSGSYEQYF.

The rearrangement joins TRBV20-1 to TRBJ2-3, with 10 bases matching TRBD2. CDR3 length: 12 residues. Germline lookup yields CDR1 DFQATT and CDR2 SNEGSKA (reference sequence). This CDR3 is CSLAGGTDTQYF. In nucleotides, the CDR3 is TGCAGCCTAGCGGGGGGCACAGATACGCAGTATTTT.

This clonotype was seen ten or more times. The chain carries TRBV7-6 and TRBJ2-5, with TRBD2 identical over 12 bases. The V and J ends lost 5 bases and 2 bases, in that order; junction bases with no gene match: 3. The CDR3 loop spans 15 amino acids. Germline loops: CDR1 SGHVS, CDR2 FNYEAQ. CDR3 amino acids: CASSLGLAGQETQYF. The CDR3 DNA sequence: TGTGCCAGCAGCCTAGGACTAGCGGGGCAAGAGACCCAGTACTTC.

The gene calls are TRBV14 and TRBJ1-2, with D possibly TRBD1 on 5 matching bases. The V end lost 0 bases, the J end lost 7 bases, and 9 bases lay between the germline ends. Germline CDR1 and CDR2: SGHDN and FVKESK. This CDR3 has 13 amino acids. CDR3 loop: CASSQEGPVGYTF. In DNA form, the CDR3 reads TGTGCCAGCAGCCAAGAGGGGCCGGTTGGCTACACCTTC.

The sample holds a few counts of this clonotype. Possible read error: a much larger clone is one base away. The V and J genes are TRBV7-2 and TRBJ2-2, with a tentative D call TRBD1 (5 bases). CDR3 length equals 14 residues. V gave up 5 bases and J gave up 0 bases, with 7 bases separating them. Germline values: CDR1 SGHTA, CDR2 FQGNSA. The chain's CDR3 is CASSRTSNTGELFF. The CDR3 nucleotides are TGTGCCAGCAGCCGGACATCGAACACCGGGGAGCTGTTTTTT.

This clonotype appeared many times. Written as DNA, the CDR3 is TGTGCCAGCAGCACCCGACTAGCGGGAGGCCACATAGAAGATACGCAGTATTTT. Its protein is CASSTRLAGGHIEDTQYF. The chain has TRBV11-2 and TRBJ2-3; 13 nucleotides line up with TRBD2. This CDR3 region has 18 residues. CDR1 is SGHAT and CDR2 is FQNNGV in the germline V gene. J gave up 5 bases and V 5 bases, and 13 bases lay outside the gene matches. Full variable domain (missing parts from reference TRBV11-2 and TRBJ2-3): EAGVAQSPRYKIIEKRQSVAFWCNPISGHATLYWYQQILGQGPKLLIQFQNNGVVDDSQLPKDRFSAERLKGVDSTLKIQPAKLEDSAVYLCASSTRLAGGHIEDTQYFGPGTRLTVL.

This clonotype was observed a handful of times. This chain connects TRBV5-1 to TRBJ1-1; no firm D call. V lost 3 bases, J lost 2 bases, and 11 bases lay in between. The germline gives CDR1 SGHRS, CDR2 YFSETQ. This CDR3 region has 14 residues. The CDR3 protein is CASSSLDGNTEAFF. The CDR3 DNA is TGCGCCAGCAGCTCGCTAGATGGAAACACTGAAGCTTTCTTT.

This clonotype has only a few counts. This chain links TRBV19 with TRBJ2-6, with 10 bases identical to TRBD1. The CDR3 contains 17 residues. The junction had 3 bases not matched to a gene; V was cut back by 4 bases and J by 0 bases. Germline CDR1 LNHDA, CDR2 SQIVND (reference sequence). The CDR3 bases are TGTGCCAGTAGTAGGACAGGGGGACTCTCTGGGGCCAACGTCCTGACTTTC. Translating gives CASSRTGGLSGANVLTF.

The chain carries TRBV5-1 and TRBJ2-1; D assignment may be TRBD1 or TRBD2 (5 bases each). The germline V and J ends were trimmed by 4 bases and 0 bases, with 8 bases remaining between them. The CDR3 length is 14 residues. In germline, CDR1 is SGHRS, CDR2 YFSETQ. The CDR3 bases are TGCGCCAGCAGCCGGGACCCCTCCTACAATGAGCAGTTCTTC. It encodes CASSRDPSYNEQFF.

This clonotype has a handful of counts. This chain uses TRBV10-3 with TRBJ2-7; unclear D gene. CDR3 length: 13 amino acids. Germline V gene lookup returns CDR1 ENHRY and CDR2 SYGVKD. V was cut by 4 bases and J by 2 bases, with 9 bases left in between. The CDR3 nucleotides read TGTGCCATCAGTGCGAGACCAGCCTACGAGCAGTACTTC. This codes for CAISARPAYEQYF.

This clonotype turned up a few times. V and J are TRBV9 and TRBJ2-4; 11 bases are a match to TRBD2. The CDR3 covers 16 residues. The junction had 10 bases not matched to a gene; V was cut back by 3 bases and J by 8 bases. Germline V CDR1 and CDR2: SGDLS, YYNGEE. The CDR3 nucleotides are TGTGCCAGCAGCGAGGGACTAGCGGTAAAAGGGGACATTCAGTACTTC. This gives the protein CASSEGLAVKGDIQYF.

This chain joins TRBV19 and TRBJ1-5; D uncertain. This CDR3 is built from 13 residues. Trimming took 4 bases from V and 3 from J, leaving 7 bases between them. Germline CDR1 is LNHDA and CDR2 is SQIVND (reference sequence). Written as DNA, the CDR3 is TGTGCCAGTAGTAGACAAGACAATCAGCCCCAGCATTTT. Encoded protein: CASSRQDNQPQHF.

This clonotype occurred a few times. The chain uses TRBV6-1 and TRBJ2-1, with 7 bases lining up with TRBD1. Germline V gene sequence: CDR1 MNHNS, CDR2 SASEGT. J lost 0 bases, V lost 5 bases, and 7 bases had no gene match. This CDR3 comprises 16 residues. The CDR3 spells CASSRRTGSSYNEQFF. CDR3 sequence (DNA): TGTGCCAGCAGTAGACGGACAGGAAGCTCCTACAATGAGCAGTTCTTC.

The rearrangement joins TRBV6-2 or TRBV6-3 to TRBJ2-3, with D possibly being TRBD2 (6 bases). V was cut by 4 bases and J by 2 bases, with 13 bases left in between. CDR3 length equals 15 residues. In germline, CDR1 is MNHEY, CDR2 SVGEGT. The CDR3 DNA follows: TGTGCCAGCAGTTGGGGGACTGTCTCCACAGATACGCAGTATTTT. Translating it yields CASSWGTVSTDTQYF.

This clonotype was observed a few times. The chain is built from TRBV4-1 and TRBJ1-5; tentatively, D is TRBD1 (6 bases). CDR1 MGHRA and CDR2 YSYEKL come from the germline V gene. V lost 4 bases and J 4 bases, leaving 14 bases between the germline ends. There are 15 residues in the CDR3. DNA for the CDR3: TGCGCCAGCAGCCCCCAACTGACAGGTAATCAGCCCCAGCATTTT. This codes for CASSPQLTGNQPQHF.

This clonotype was seen a few times. The rearrangement joins TRBV7-8 to TRBJ2-1; TRBD2 might be the D (6 bases). CDR3 size: 12 residues. CDR1 and CDR2 (germline): SGHVS, FQNEAQ. The germline V and J ends were trimmed by 1 base and 10 bases, with 8 bases remaining between them. In DNA, the CDR3 is TGTGCCAGCAGCTTAGTTAGCGGAGAGCAGTTCTTC. It specifies CASSLVSGEQFF.

This clonotype was observed at least ten times. The chain recombines TRBV7-2 with TRBJ2-1; D possibly uses TRBD1 or TRBD2 (5 bases each). V shed 6 bases and J shed 0 bases, with 15 bases lying between them. The CDR3 extends over 16 amino acids. Germline V gene data show CDR1 as SGHTA and CDR2 as FQGNSA. The CDR3 nucleotides read TGTGCCAGCAGACCCGGGACCATGAGCTCCTACAATGAGCAGTTCTTC. Residues: CASRPGTMSSYNEQFF.

This clonotype was counted only a few times. The genes are TRBV2 and TRBJ2-5, with 7 nucleotides matching TRBD2. Germline V gene data show CDR1 as SNHLY and CDR2 as FYNNEI. J was trimmed by 4 bases and V by 7 bases; bases with no gene match: 9. This CDR3 comprises 14 residues. The CDR3 region has the DNA TGTGCCAGCACCACGAGGGGAGGGGTAGAGACCCAGTACTTC. Protein: CASTTRGGVETQYF.

V is TRBV12-3 or TRBV12-4 and J is TRBJ2-3, with 9 bases matching TRBD2. The CDR3 has 17 amino acids. After removal of 6 bases from V and 6 bases from J, the junction contained 16 bases not matched to a gene. CDR3 in amino acids: CASSPGVAGGSRDTQYF. The CDR3 region has the DNA TGTGCCAGCAGCCCCGGGGTGGCGGGAGGGTCCCGCGATACGCAGTATTTT.

The chain employs TRBV7-9 and TRBJ2-3; no clear D. Between the trimmed V and J ends, which lost 2 bases and 1 base, there was a span of 10 bases. Per the germline V gene, CDR1 is SEHNR and CDR2 is FQNEAQ (reference sequence). The CDR3 is made up of 15 amino acids. The CDR3 here is CASSLLMAGTDTQYF. Written as DNA, the CDR3 is TGTGCCAGCAGCTTATTAATGGCCGGCACAGATACGCAGTATTTT.

V usage is TRBV11-2 and J usage is TRBJ2-5, with 7 positions matching TRBD2. J was trimmed by 5 bases and V by 1 base; bases with no gene match: 4. Germline loops: CDR1 SGHAT, CDR2 FQNNGV. This CDR3 is 14 amino acids long. This CDR3 reads CASSLGAGWETQYF. The CDR3, as DNA: TGTGCCAGCAGCTTAGGAGCGGGATGGGAGACCCAGTACTTC.

This clonotype was counted only a few times. The chain recombines TRBV7-2 with TRBJ2-1; TRBD2 matches 12 bases. CDR1 is SGHTA and CDR2 is FQGNSA in the germline V gene. J was trimmed by 0 bases and V by 6 bases; bases with no gene match: 3. The CDR3 runs 16 residues. CDR3 residues: CASRRTSGNSYNEQFF. The CDR3 nucleotides are TGTGCCAGCAGGCGGACTAGCGGGAACTCCTACAATGAGCAGTTCTTC.

This chain links TRBV4-2 with TRBJ2-1; 8 bases map to TRBD2. The J segment lost 4 bases and the V segment lost 0 bases, leaving 8 bases of the junction unmatched. Per the germline V gene, CDR1 is LGHNA and CDR2 is YNFKEQ. The CDR3 covers 17 residues. The CDR3, as DNA: TGTGCCAGCAGCCAAGATCCAGGCGGGAGGACTTACAATGAGCAGTTCTTC. This encodes CASSQDPGGRTYNEQFF.

A few counts support this clonotype. The chain joins TRBV5-1 to TRBJ2-7, with D tentatively TRBD2 (7 bases). CDR3 length: 15 residues. CDR1 is SGHRS, CDR2 YFSETQ, per germline. Trimming removed 4 bases from V and 3 bases from J, with 17 bases in between. The CDR3 here is CASSTTGGNDYEQYF. CDR3 DNA: TGCGCCAGCAGCACCACGGGGGGCAACGACTACGAGCAGTACTTC.